The clone carrying this T cell receptor beta chain was seen just once. Its specificity is not known. CDR1 is KGHSH, CDR2 LQKENI, per germline. V lost 4 bases to trimming and J lost 5 bases; unmatched junction nucleotides: 6. The CDR3 sequence is 15 residues long. Sequencing used immunoSEQ multiplex PCR; TCRdb keeps in-frame clones, though not all of them. There are more than 100,000 clones in the sample; roughly 90% occur only once, and around 8.6% lies in the top ten. The sample is drawn from a study of T cell responses to AZD1222 COVID-19 vaccine. Study-wide findings and caveats: The span of vaccine-associated CD4 TCRs extended across spike, with dominance at 160-218 and 743-854. The study sampled repertoires only after the peak T cell response.

This chain joins TRBV18 and TRBJ1-1; 11 bases are a match to TRBD1. The specimen comprised peripheral blood, sampled on day 0 of AZD1222 vaccination. This clonotype was sampled from an adult in good health. The CDR3 loop reads CASSLLGQGETEAFF. The CDR3 nucleotides read TGTGCCAGCTCACTCCTGGGACAGGGGGAGACTGAAGCTTTCTTT. Based on the CDR3 plus reference TRBV18 and TRBJ1-1, the full variable domain is NAGVMQNPRHLVRRRGQEARLRCSPMKGHSHVYWYRQLPEEGLKFMVYLQKENIIDESGMPKERFSAEFPKEGPSILRIQQVVRGDSAAYFCASSLLGQGETEAFFGQGTRLTVV.